This entry lists 4 T cell receptor beta chains sequenced from one sample in a study of blood T cell repertoires in COVID-19. Here immunoSEQ multiplex PCR was the method, and the copy in TCRdb shows in-frame clones only, minus some. Of just under 350,000 clones in the sample, 91% were seen once. Sample: peripheral blood. These receptors were taken from a woman between 18 and 29 years old who had recovered from COVID-19.

The chain recombines TRBV13 with TRBJ2-3, with TRBD2 as a possible D gene (6 bases). Germline-derived CDR1 and CDR2 are PRHDT and FYEKMQ (reference sequence). V was trimmed by 2 bases and J by 4 bases, leaving 19 bases between them. The CDR3 has 17 amino acids. CDR3 sequence reads: CASSLRSWGERPDTQYF. CDR3 nucleotides: TGTGCCAGCAGCTTAAGGTCTTGGGGGGAGAGGCCAGATACGCAGTATTTT.

The CDR3 protein is CASSPDGLDGYTF. The CDR3 nucleotides are TGTGCCAGCAGCCCTGATGGACTCGATGGCTACACCTTC. The chain recombines TRBV5-6 with TRBJ1-2, with D uncertain. Trimming removed 4 bases at V and 6 bases at J, with 13 bases between. The CDR3 is 13 residues long. Germline CDR1 reads SGHDT; CDR2 reads YYEEEE.

The chain combines TRBV21-1 with TRBJ1-2; TRBD1 was called by the table and not checked on the DNA. TRBV21-1 is annotated as a pseudogene. The CDR3 sequence is 12 residues long. CDR3 DNA: TGTGCCACCTCGACAGGGCATCGTGGCTACACCTTC. It codes for CATSTGHRGYTF.

This sequence joins TRBV2 and TRBJ2-5; 8 bases line up with TRBD2. The length of the CDR3 is 13 residues. Germline-derived CDR1 and CDR2 are SNHLY and FYNNEI. The junction had 2 bases not matched to a gene; V was cut back by 5 bases and J by 3 bases. The CDR3 DNA reads TGTGCCAGCAGTAGAGCGGGGGAAGAGACCCAGTACTTC. It codes for CASSRAGEETQYF. Combining the CDR3 with reference TRBV2 and TRBJ2-5 gives the whole variable domain EPEVTQTPSHQVTQMGQEVILRCVPISNHLYFYWYRQILGQKVEFLVSFYNNEISEKSEIFDDQFSVERPDGSNFTLKIRSTKLEDSAMYFCASSRAGEETQYFGPGTRLLVL.